The entry that follows covers one T cell receptor beta chain sequence. Its antigen is unknown. These data come from a study of T cell repertoires in cytomegalovirus infection. Each CDR3 protein gets one entry after TCRdb re-called the reads with MiXCR. The sample lists 250,000 or so distinct CDR3 sequences, 15% to 20% seen once, with about 45% in the top ten. The CDR3 totals 19 residues. V shed 3 bases and J shed 0 bases, with 18 bases lying between them. Study-level points and caveats: Within the response measured ex vivo, HLA-C-restricted CMV-specific TCR beta clonotypes were dominant.

The clonotype originates from a human donor in good health (CMV status not recorded). Some clones in this sample may be carry-over from other donors' samples. The V and J genes are TRBV12-3 or TRBV12-4 and TRBJ2-6; D uncertain. Sequenced: CD8+ T cells from PBMCs. For the CDR3, the DNA is TGTGCCAGCAGTTTTAGTAAGGCGGTCTTTAGCTCTGGGGCCAACGTCCTGACTTTC. As protein: CASSFSKAVFSSGANVLTF.